Below, 10 T cell receptor beta chains from the same sample are listed, as sequenced in a study of blood T cell repertoires in COVID-19. Produced via immunoSEQ multiplex PCR; TCRdb's table is partial and in-frame only. The sample contains about 210,000 clones, about 80% of which appear only once. The sample comprised peripheral blood. These receptor sequences come from a woman aged 40 to 55 with active or convalescent COVID-19.

The V gene is TRBV7-2, the J gene TRBJ2-1; 8 nucleotides line up with TRBD2. The length of the CDR3 is 14 residues. Germline CDR1 and CDR2: SGHTA and FQGNSA. The V segment lost 8 bases and the J segment 7 bases; nucleotides outside the gene matches: 10. CDR3 coding DNA: TGTGCCAGCTCGGGGCGGGGGGTGAGGAATGAGCAGTTCTTC. Translated, it gives CASSGRGVRNEQFF.

This chain uses TRBV24-1 with TRBJ2-1; 14 bases agree with TRBD2. Germline V CDR1 and CDR2: KGHDR, SFDVKD. Trimming took 5 bases from V and 8 from J; bases not matched to a gene: 7. The CDR3 sequence is 16 residues long. The CDR3 spells CATSAGLAGALDEQFF. The CDR3, as DNA: TGTGCCACCAGTGCGGGACTAGCGGGGGCCTTAGATGAGCAGTTCTTC.

The chain carries TRBV7-9 and TRBJ2-1; 10 nucleotides agree with TRBD2. V lost 6 bases, J lost 8 bases, and 10 bases stayed unmatched. Germline V gene lookup returns CDR1 SEHNR and CDR2 FQNEAQ (reference sequence). The CDR3 consists of 15 residues. The CDR3 spells CASRLPSGRGYEQFF. CDR3 DNA: TGTGCCAGCAGGCTTCCTAGCGGGAGAGGATATGAGCAGTTCTTC.

CDR3 DNA sequence: TGTGCCTGGAGTGACTCAACTGAAGCTTTCTTT. Its protein product is CAWSDSTEAFF. The chain couples TRBV30 to TRBJ1-1; D unclear. The V end was cut by 1 base, the J end by 5 bases, with 5 bases between. Germline loops: CDR1 GTSNPN, CDR2 SVGIG (reference sequence). The CDR3 sequence is 11 residues long. The full variable domain, completed using reference TRBV30 and TRBJ1-1, is SQTIHQWPATLVQPVGSPLSLECTVEGTSNPNLYWYRQAAGRGLQLLFYSVGIGQISSEVPQNLSASRPQDRQFILSSKKLLLSDSGFYLCAWSDSTEAFFGQGTRLTVV.

The V call is TRBV4-1, the J call TRBJ2-7, with TRBD2 matching 7 bases. The germline V gene encodes CDR1 MGHRA and CDR2 YSYEKL. V gave up 1 base and J gave up 4 bases; unmatched junction bases: 7. This CDR3 contains 15 residues. CDR3: CASSQVAGEGYEQYF. In DNA form, the CDR3 reads TGCGCCAGCAGCCAAGTCGCGGGAGAGGGTTACGAGCAGTACTTC.

V and J are TRBV5-6 and TRBJ2-2, with D unclear. The V and J ends lost 1 base and 2 bases respectively, with 9 bases between them. The CDR3 is 15 amino acids. Germline lookup yields CDR1 SGHDT and CDR2 YYEEEE. Here the CDR3 DNA reads TGTGCCAGCAGCTTGTTACAGCTAAACACCGGGGAGCTGTTTTTT. Translation gives CASSLLQLNTGELFF.

The V call is TRBV30, the J call TRBJ2-3; perhaps TRBD2 as D (7 bases). Trimming took 1 base from V and 5 from J, leaving 16 bases between them. Germline lookup yields CDR1 GTSNPN and CDR2 SVGIG (reference sequence). The CDR3 is 15 residues long. The CDR3 sequence is CAWSGGTGGRDTQYF. The CDR3 DNA follows: TGTGCCTGGAGTGGGGGCACGGGGGGCAGAGATACGCAGTATTTT.

The chain carries TRBV27 and TRBJ2-7, with D tentatively TRBD2 (6 bases). The CDR3 is 13 amino acids. V gave up 3 bases and J gave up 3 bases, with 9 bases separating them. From germline, CDR1 is MNHEY and CDR2 SMNVEV (reference sequence). This CDR3 reads CASSFGRLYEQYF. The CDR3 region has the DNA TGTGCCAGCAGTTTCGGGAGACTCTACGAGCAGTACTTC.

This clone was found once. The gene calls are TRBV6-5 and TRBJ2-3; weak D call: TRBD1 (5 bases). V shed 8 bases and J shed 6 bases, with 15 bases lying between them. The CDR3 sequence is 13 residues long. CDR1 MNHEY and CDR2 SVGAGI come from the germline V gene. CDR3 coding DNA: TGTGCCAGCCAGGGTTCGCCAGGGGATACGCAGTATTTT. As protein: CASQGSPGDTQYF.

The V call is TRBV24-1, the J call TRBJ2-5; perhaps TRBD2 as D (6 bases). With 2 bases removed from V and 4 bases from J, the gap between germline ends came to 10 bases. Germline CDR1 and CDR2: KGHDR and SFDVKD. This CDR3 has 14 residues. CDR3 sequence reads: CATSDWTEGETQYF. DNA for the CDR3: TGTGCCACCAGTGATTGGACGGAGGGAGAGACCCAGTACTTC.